This TCR beta chain was sequenced during a study of PD-1 blockade in classical Hodgkin lymphoma. The wider study: Patients received nivolumab 3 mg/kg intravenously every 2 weeks.

Study results and limitations: Lower baseline TCR diversity marked trial partial responders and progressors. Diminished baseline TCR diversity has been reported in newly diagnosed patients relative to healthy donors. With CD4+ cells, TCR diversity rose significantly by C4D1, but not with CD8+ cells.

The data were produced by immunoSEQ multiplex PCR, yet TCRdb's version contains in-frame clones alone and is incomplete. This table has roughly 90,000 clones, 80% to 90% appearing once. No patient escaped relapse after autologous stem cell transplantation, and brentuximab vedotin exposure varied. Worth noting for this clone: Its antigen is as yet unknown.

Between the trimmed V and J ends, which lost 0 bases and 0 bases, there was a span of 17 bases. This CDR3 comprises 18 residues. Germline CDR1 reads SGHDT; CDR2 reads YYEEEE. This sequence joins TRBV5-6 and TRBJ2-3; D not resolved. Sequenced material: peripheral blood mononuclear cells (PBMCs), taken before the second cycle of nivolumab. The receptor was derived from a human donor with classical Hodgkin lymphoma. For the CDR3, the DNA is TGTGCCAGCAGCTTGGTCGGGCGATCCTCTACCAGCACAGATACGCAGTATTTT. Translation gives CASSLVGRSSTSTDTQYF.